The 3 T cell receptor beta chains below were found in one sample sequenced in a study of T cell repertoires in cytomegalovirus infection (dated by TCRdb to about 2019). The data were produced on an Illumina HiSeq 1500. Using fastp trimming at Q25 and MiXCR clonotype assembly, TCRdb reanalyzed the public sequencing data and kept in-frame beta chains. Each entry is one CDR3 protein sequence, shown with its most common DNA and genes. A total of about 310,000 distinct CDR3 sequences appear in this sample, 25% of them only once. The ten largest clones take up roughly 15% of the sample. In light of the paper, this sample's treatment or condition label describes: in vitro stimulation with specific CMV peptide epitopes to enrich CMV-specific T cells. Their target antigens are unknown. The input for sequencing was cultured PBMCs, taken from culture after CMV antigen stimulation. These receptors were collected from a human donor in good health (CMV status not recorded). Some clones in this sample may be carry-over from other donors' samples.

The rearrangement uses TRBV6-2 or TRBV6-3 and TRBJ2-3, with 10 bases fitting TRBD1. This CDR3 has 15 residues. The V and J ends lost 6 bases and 4 bases, in that order; junction bases with no gene match: 7. In germline, CDR1 is MNHEY, CDR2 SVGEGT. CDR3 loop: CASRGDRGWADTQYF. The DNA of the CDR3 is TGTGCCAGCAGGGGGGACAGGGGCTGGGCAGATACGCAGTATTTT.

This clonotype was counted only a few times. The gene calls are TRBV6-2 or TRBV6-3 and TRBJ2-7, with D perhaps TRBD2 (5 bases). Deletions cut 7 bases from V and 0 bases from J, with 16 bases between. Looked up from germline, CDR1 is MNHEY and CDR2 is SVGEGT. This CDR3 has 15 residues. The CDR3 region is CASTNPGAGSYEQYV. CDR3 nucleotide sequence: TGTGCCAGCACAAACCCAGGTGCGGGCTCCTACGAGCAGTACGTC.

This clonotype was detected ten times or more. The chain carries TRBV7-2 and TRBJ2-1; TRBD2 matches 10 bases. The CDR3 consists of 16 residues. V shed 4 bases, J shed 6 bases, and the junction held 9 bases outside the gene matches. CDR1 SGHTA and CDR2 FQGNSA come from the germline V gene. In nucleotides, the CDR3 is TGTGCCAGCAGCTCCCAGATAGCGGGAGGTTTCAATGAGCAGTTCTTC. Translated: CASSSQIAGGFNEQFF.